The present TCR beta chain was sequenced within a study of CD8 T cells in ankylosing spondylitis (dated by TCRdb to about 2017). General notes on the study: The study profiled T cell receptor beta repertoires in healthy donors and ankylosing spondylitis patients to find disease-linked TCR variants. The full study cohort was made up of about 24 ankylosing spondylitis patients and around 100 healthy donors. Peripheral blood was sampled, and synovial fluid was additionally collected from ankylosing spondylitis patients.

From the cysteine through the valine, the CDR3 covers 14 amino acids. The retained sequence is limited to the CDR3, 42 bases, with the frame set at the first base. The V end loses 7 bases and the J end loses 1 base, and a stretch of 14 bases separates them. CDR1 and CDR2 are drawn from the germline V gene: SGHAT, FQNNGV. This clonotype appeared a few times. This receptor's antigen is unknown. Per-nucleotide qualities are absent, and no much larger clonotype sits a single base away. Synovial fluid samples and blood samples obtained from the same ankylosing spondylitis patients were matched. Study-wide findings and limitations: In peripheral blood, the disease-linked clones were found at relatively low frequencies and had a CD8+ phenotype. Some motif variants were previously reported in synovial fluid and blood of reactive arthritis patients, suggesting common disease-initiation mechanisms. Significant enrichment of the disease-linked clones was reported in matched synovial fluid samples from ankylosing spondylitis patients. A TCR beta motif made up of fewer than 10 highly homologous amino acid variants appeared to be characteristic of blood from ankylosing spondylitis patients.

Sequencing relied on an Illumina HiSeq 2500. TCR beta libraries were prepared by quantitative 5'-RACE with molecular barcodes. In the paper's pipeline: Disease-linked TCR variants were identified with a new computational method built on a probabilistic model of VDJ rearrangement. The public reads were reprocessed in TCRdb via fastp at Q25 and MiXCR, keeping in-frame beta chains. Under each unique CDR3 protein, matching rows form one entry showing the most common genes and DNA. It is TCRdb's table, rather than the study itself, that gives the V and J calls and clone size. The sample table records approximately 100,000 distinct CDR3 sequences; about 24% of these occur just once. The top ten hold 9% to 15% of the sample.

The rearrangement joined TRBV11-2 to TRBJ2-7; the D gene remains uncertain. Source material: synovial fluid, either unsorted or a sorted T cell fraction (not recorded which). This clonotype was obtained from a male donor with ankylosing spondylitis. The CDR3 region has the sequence CASTWDRSSYEQYV. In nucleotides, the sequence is TGTGCCAGCACCTGGGATCGTTCTTCCTACGAGCAGTACGTC.